Below are 12 T cell receptor beta chains sequenced from a single sample in a study of T cells in women clearing cervical HPV infection. The assay was immunoSEQ multiplex PCR, and TCRdb's table has in-frame clones only and misses some. In all, the sample yields about 39,000 clones. The sample taken for sequencing was blood buffy coat. The source is a woman aged 18-70 years with a cervical HPV16 infection that either progressed to CIN3+ or cleared (not recorded which).

A remark on this clone: Read coverage stops 3 residues before the CDR3 terminus; the germline J gene supplies the remainder. V is TRBV7-9 and J is TRBJ2-5, with D tentatively TRBD1 (5 bases). Trimming took off 3 bases at V and 3 bases at J, with 8 bases between the two ends. The CDR3 has 13 amino acids. Per germline, CDR1 SEHNR and CDR2 FQNEAQ (reference sequence). The chain's CDR3 is CASSFLTEETQYF. The covered CDR3 bases are TGTGCCAGCAGCTTTTTGACAGAAGAGACC.

Points on this clone: Read coverage stops 3 residues before the CDR3 terminus; the germline J gene supplies the remainder. The chain recombines TRBV20-1 with TRBJ2-5; 12 bases agree with TRBD2. Trimming at V came to 3 bases and at J to 4 bases, leaving 12 bases not matched to a gene. This CDR3 is 17 amino acids long. The germline CDR1 and CDR2 sequences are DFQATT and SNEGSKA (reference sequence). CDR3 protein: CSARSQVLAGGRETQYF. The part of the CDR3 DNA that was read is TGCAGTGCTAGGAGTCAGGTGCTAGCGGGAGGGAGAGAGACC.

Notes on this clone: Read data end 3 residues before the CDR3 end; the end is taken from the germline J gene. The chain is built from TRBV7-2 and TRBJ1-2; unclear D gene. The CDR3 runs 15 residues. Germline values: CDR1 SGHTA, CDR2 FQGNSA. CDR3 bases read: TGTGCCAGCAGCTCTAGCGGGATAGGGTCCTACGAC. The encoded protein is CASSSSGIGSYD. The complete CDR3 protein is CASSSSGIGSYDYTF.

With regard to this clone: The read is 3 residues too short to cover the CDR3 end, so that end is filled in from the germline J gene. This sequence joins TRBV5-1 and TRBJ1-3; unclear D gene. CDR1 and CDR2 from the germline V gene are SGHRS and YFSETQ. This CDR3 has 18 amino acids. The V gene lost 4 bases and the J gene lost 0 bases, with 20 bases spanning the gap. The CDR3 DNA, read in part, is TGCGCCAGCAGCCCAGTCGAACCCGGGGAAGCCTCTGGAAACACC. This codes for CASSPVEPGEASGNT. The entire CDR3 sequence reads CASSPVEPGEASGNTIYF.

Concerning this clone: Read data end 3 residues before the CDR3 end; the end is taken from the germline J gene. The chain is built from TRBV28 and TRBJ2-3; 9 nucleotides line up with TRBD2. The length of the CDR3 is 15 residues. CDR1 is MDHEN and CDR2 is SYDVKM in the germline V gene. With 5 bases clipped from V and 3 bases from J, the junction kept 6 bases outside the gene matches. CDR3 region: CASSPVSGSTDTQYF. Incomplete CDR3 DNA: TGTGCCAGCAGTCCGGTTAGCGGGAGTACAGATACG. Full variable domain (rest looked up from reference TRBV28 and TRBJ2-3): DVKVTQSSRYLVKRTGEKVFLECVQDMDHENMFWYRQDPGLGLRLIYFSYDVKMKEKGDIPEGYSVSREKKERFSLILESASTNQTSMYLCASSPVSGSTDTQYFGPGTRLTVL.

With regard to this clone: The read falls 3 residues short of the CDR3 end, and the missing part is taken from the germline J gene. This sequence joins TRBV11-2 and TRBJ2-1; 7 bases are a match to TRBD2. This CDR3 is 14 amino acids long. CDR1 and CDR2 from the germline V gene are SGHAT and FQNNGV. The trim removed 1 base at V and 9 bases at J, leaving 6 bases unmatched. This CDR3 reads CASSLGRTSGEQFF. Partial CDR3 DNA: TGTGCCAGCAGCTTAGGAAGGACTAGTGGTGAG.

Concerning this clone itself: Read data end 3 residues before the CDR3 end; the end is taken from the germline J gene. This sequence joins TRBV19 and TRBJ1-5, with D perhaps matching TRBD1 (6 bases). The V gene lost 5 bases and the J gene lost 5 bases, with 19 bases spanning the gap. CDR1 and CDR2 (germline): LNHDA, SQIVND (reference sequence). The CDR3 sequence is 16 residues long. The CDR3 bases that were read are TGTGCCAGTAGTTTCGCAGCCGGGACACAGCATCAGCCC. Amino acids: CASSFAAGTQHQP. The whole CDR3 protein is CASSFAAGTQHQPQHF. The full variable domain, in which reference TRBV19 and TRBJ1-5 provide the parts outside the CDR3, is DGGITQSPKYLFRKEGQNVTLSCEQNLNHDAMYWYRQDPGQGLRLIYYSQIVNDFQKGDIAEGYSVSREKKESFPLTVTSAQKNPTAFYLCASSFAAGTQHQPQHFGDGTRLSIL.

About this clone itself: The CDR3 end is not reached by the read, which stops 3 residues before it; the germline J gene fills it in. V and J are TRBV29-1 and TRBJ2-3, with 9 bases lining up with TRBD1. The ends lost 6 bases at V and 3 bases at J; junction bases unmatched: 10. CDR1 SQVTM and CDR2 ANQGSEA come from the germline V gene. The CDR3 sequence is 15 residues long. This chain's CDR3 is CSVTGGDVLTDTQYF. The CDR3 bases that were read are TGCAGCGTGACAGGGGGAGATGTGTTGACAGATACG.

Details on this clone: Read sequence stops 3 residues before the CDR3 end, and the germline J gene provides the missing end. The chain has TRBV7-2 and TRBJ1-1; no clear D gene. Trimming left V 5 bases short and J 3 bases short, with 13 bases between. Looked up from germline, CDR1 is SGHTA and CDR2 is FQGNSA. The CDR3 is 14 residues long. The covered CDR3 bases are TGTGCCAGCAGCCCGTATGGCGGGGACACTGAA. This translates into CASSPYGGDTE. The whole CDR3 region reads CASSPYGGDTEAFF.

A remark on this clone: The read stops 3 residues short of the end of the CDR3; the missing end is completed from the germline J gene. V is TRBV5-1 and J is TRBJ2-3, with 7 bases fitting TRBD1. Germline V gene sequence: CDR1 SGHRS, CDR2 YFSETQ. The CDR3 is 16 amino acids. V was clipped by 4 bases and J by 3 bases; unmatched bases: 11. The CDR3 DNA, read in part, is TGCGCCAGCAGCCAGGCCGGGACAGTACTGACAGATACG. Translation: CASSQAGTVLTDT. The complete CDR3 sequence is CASSQAGTVLTDTQYF.

For this clone: Read coverage stops 3 residues before the CDR3 terminus; the germline J gene supplies the remainder. The V call is TRBV5-1, the J call TRBJ2-1; 11 bases agree with TRBD2. There are 15 residues in the CDR3. Looked up from germline, CDR1 is SGHRS and CDR2 is YFSETQ. Trimming cost V 4 bases and J 3 bases; bases outside gene matches: 3. The part of the CDR3 DNA that was read is TGCGCCAGCAGCGCGGGGACTAGCGGCTACAATGAG. This encodes CASSAGTSGYNE. The full CDR3 protein reads CASSAGTSGYNEQFF.

Turning to this clone: Coverage ceases 3 residues before the CDR3 finishes, and the germline J gene fills in the end. V gene TRBV30 combines with J gene TRBJ2-4, with D hard to call. The V gene's germline CDR1 is GTSNPN and CDR2 SVGIG (reference sequence). The CDR3 is 13 residues long. CDR3 residues: CAWSVWQENGQYF. The sequenced part of the CDR3 DNA is TGTGCCTGGAGTGTTTGGCAGGAGAATGGT.